Listed below are T cell receptor beta chains from one sample, sequenced in a study of T-cell memory formation after mild COVID-19. TCRdb re-derived calls from the 5' RACE reads in MiXCR, one entry per CDR3 protein. The sample lists 75,000 to 95,000 distinct CDR3 sequences, roughly 16% occurring once. Sequenced: PBMCs or a T cell subset sorted from them (not recorded which). These receptors originate from a man aged 18 to 29 who had mild COVID-19 (a few samples of this study predate the infection). Cell type and time point are not known. Both conserved end residues are part of each CDR3. The D gene is left open where the match is weak.

>.|TRBJ2-3|TRBV7-9
CASSFQTLAPDTQYF
>.|TRBJ2-2|TRBV5-5
CASSGIRELFF
>.|TRBJ2-7|TRBV5-1
CASSLDLTGYGAYEQYF
>TRBD2|TRBJ2-2|TRBV9
CASSFRDYAGELFF
>.|TRBJ2-5|TRBV6-5
CASSPGQSSTQYF
>TRBD1|TRBJ1-2|TRBV6-6
CASAGTGTNNYGYTF
>TRBD2|TRBJ2-3|TRBV29-1
CSVAGGSDPRTQYF
>.|TRBJ1-5|TRBV7-8
CASSLDVGGLGQPQHF
>.|TRBJ1-1|TRBV20-1
CSAGPEGIEAFF
>.|TRBJ2-7|TRBV20-1
CSARDWGSFYEQYF
>.|TRBJ2-1|TRBV12-3/TRBV12-4
CASSLGRANEQFF
>.|TRBJ1-5|TRBV4-2
CASSRKTDSNQPQHF
>TRBD1|TRBJ2-3|TRBV7-2
CASSLRTGYTDTQYF
>.|TRBJ1-3|TRBV7-9
CASSLAGRQIYSGNTIYF
>TRBD2|TRBJ2-3|TRBV18
CASSPPAGGPDTQYF
>TRBD1|TRBJ2-7|TRBV4-1
CASSQVQGASYEQYF
>TRBD2|TRBJ2-5|TRBV15
CATTPGLAGLETQYF
>.|TRBJ1-5|TRBV27
CASSLGQPNQPQHF
>.|TRBJ1-2|TRBV5-5
CASSLEGPRYYGYTF
>TRBD2|TRBJ2-3|TRBV5-1
CASSPRLAVITDTQYF
>.|TRBJ2-1|TRBV2
CASGRNEQFF
>.|TRBJ1-1|TRBV6-2/TRBV6-3
CASSYSAGVAEAFF